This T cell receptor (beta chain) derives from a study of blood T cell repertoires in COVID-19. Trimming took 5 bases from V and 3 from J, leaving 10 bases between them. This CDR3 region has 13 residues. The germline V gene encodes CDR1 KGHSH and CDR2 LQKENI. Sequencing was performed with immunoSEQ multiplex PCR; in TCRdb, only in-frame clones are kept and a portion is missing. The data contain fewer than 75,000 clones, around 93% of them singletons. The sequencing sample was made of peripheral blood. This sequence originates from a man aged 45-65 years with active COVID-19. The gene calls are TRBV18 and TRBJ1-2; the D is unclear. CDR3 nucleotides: TGTGCCAGCTCATGGCAGGATTACTATGGCTACACCTTC. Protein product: CASSWQDYYGYTF. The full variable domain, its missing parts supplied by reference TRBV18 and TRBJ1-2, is NAGVMQNPRHLVRRRGQEARLRCSPMKGHSHVYWYRQLPEEGLKFMVYLQKENIIDESGMPKERFSAEFPKEGPSILRIQQVVRGDSAAYFCASSWQDYYGYTFGSGTRLTVV.